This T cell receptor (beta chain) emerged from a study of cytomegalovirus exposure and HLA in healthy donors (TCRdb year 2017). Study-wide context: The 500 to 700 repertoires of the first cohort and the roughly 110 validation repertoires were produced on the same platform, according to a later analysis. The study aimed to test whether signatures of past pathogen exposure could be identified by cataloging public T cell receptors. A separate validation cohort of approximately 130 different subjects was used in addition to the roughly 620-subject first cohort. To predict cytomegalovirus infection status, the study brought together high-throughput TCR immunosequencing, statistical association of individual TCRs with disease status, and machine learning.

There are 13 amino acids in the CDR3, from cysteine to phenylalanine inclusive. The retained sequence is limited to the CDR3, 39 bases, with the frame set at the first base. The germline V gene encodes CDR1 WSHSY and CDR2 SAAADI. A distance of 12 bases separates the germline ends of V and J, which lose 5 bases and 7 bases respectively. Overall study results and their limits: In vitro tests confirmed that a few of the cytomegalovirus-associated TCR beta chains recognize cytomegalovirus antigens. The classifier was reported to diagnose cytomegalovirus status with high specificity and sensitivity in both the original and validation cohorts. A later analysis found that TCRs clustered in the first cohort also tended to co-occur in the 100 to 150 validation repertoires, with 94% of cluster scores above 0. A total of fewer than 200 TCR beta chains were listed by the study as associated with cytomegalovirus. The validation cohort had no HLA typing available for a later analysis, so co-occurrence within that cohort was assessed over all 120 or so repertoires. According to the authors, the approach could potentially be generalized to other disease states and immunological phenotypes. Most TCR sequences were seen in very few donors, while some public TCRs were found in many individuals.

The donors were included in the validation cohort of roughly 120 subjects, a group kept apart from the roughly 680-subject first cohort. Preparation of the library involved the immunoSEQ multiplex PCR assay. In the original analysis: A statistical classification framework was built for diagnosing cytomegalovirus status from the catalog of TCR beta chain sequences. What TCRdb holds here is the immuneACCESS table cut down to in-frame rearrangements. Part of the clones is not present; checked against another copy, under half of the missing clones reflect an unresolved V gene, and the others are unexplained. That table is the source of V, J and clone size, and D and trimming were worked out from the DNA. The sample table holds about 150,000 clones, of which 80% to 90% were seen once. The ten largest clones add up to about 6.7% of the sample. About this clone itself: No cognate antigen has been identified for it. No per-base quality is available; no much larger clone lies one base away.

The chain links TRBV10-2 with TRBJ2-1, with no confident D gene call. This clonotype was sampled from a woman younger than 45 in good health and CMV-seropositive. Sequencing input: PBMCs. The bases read TGCGCCAGCAGTACACGAGGCAGTAATGAGCAGTTCTTC. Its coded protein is CASSTRGSNEQFF.